Listed below are T cell receptor beta chains from one sample, sequenced in a study of cytotoxic CD8 clonotypes in ibrutinib-treated CLL. The method was immunoSEQ multiplex PCR; TCRdb's version includes in-frame clones alone and lacks a portion of them. The table includes some 85,000 clones, roughly three quarters detected once. This material consisted of PBMCs, taken after 24 months of ibrutinib treatment. The source of these receptors is a human donor with chronic lymphocytic leukemia. Both conserved end residues are part of each CDR3. Each record gives: CDR3 length, D gene, clone size, J gene, V gene, CDR3 DNA, CDR3 protein. A D gene is named only where the DNA matches it firmly. Size is stated for part of the rows, as once, few or many counts, or as a class when the clone is expanded.

length: 15; D: -; size: -; J: TRBJ2-3; V: TRBV7-9; DNA: TGTGCCAGCAGCTTAGCTATCGGACTCACAGATACGCAGTATTTT; CDR3: CASSLAIGLTDTQYF
length: 14; D: -; size: -; J: TRBJ2-7; V: TRBV4-1; DNA: TGCGCCAGCAGCCAAGATACGCAGGCCAACGAGCAGTACTTC; CDR3: CASSQDTQANEQYF
length: 15; D: TRBD2; size: -; J: TRBJ2-1; V: TRBV6-1; DNA: TGTGCCAGCAGGGAGACTAGCGGCCGCTACAATGAGCAGTTCTTC; CDR3: CASRETSGRYNEQFF
length: 13; D: TRBD1; size: few; J: TRBJ1-2; V: TRBV30; DNA: TGTGCCTGGAGTGTGGGACAGGGGGACGGCTACACCTTC; CDR3: CAWSVGQGDGYTF
length: 15; D: -; size: -; J: TRBJ1-3; V: TRBV5-1; DNA: TGCGCCAGCAGCCCGGACGCGAGCTCTGGAAACACCATATATTTT; CDR3: CASSPDASSGNTIYF
length: 10; D: -; size: few; J: TRBJ2-7; V: TRBV20-1; DNA: TGCAGTGCCGCAGTCCGCGAGCAGTACTTC; CDR3: CSAAVREQYF
length: 12; D: -; size: -; J: TRBJ1-5; V: TRBV7-2; DNA: TGTGCCAGCAGCCTCAGGCCCGGCCCCCAGCATTTT; CDR3: CASSLRPGPQHF
length: 17; D: -; size: -; J: TRBJ1-5; V: TRBV27; DNA: TGTGCCAGCAGTTTATCGGCCAGGGGTACTCCCAATCAGCCCCAGCATTTT; CDR3: CASSLSARGTPNQPQHF
length: 17; D: TRBD1; size: -; J: TRBJ2-7; V: TRBV28; DNA: TGTGCCAGCAGTTCTCCTAGGGACAGTCAAGGGAAGAGCGAGCAGTACTTC; CDR3: CASSSPRDSQGKSEQYF
length: 14; D: -; size: -; J: TRBJ1-3; V: TRBV30; DNA: TGTGCCTGGAGTGCAGGGTGGAAGGGAAACACCATATATTTT; CDR3: CAWSAGWKGNTIYF
length: 15; D: -; size: -; J: TRBJ2-1; V: TRBV5-5; DNA: TGTGCCAGCAGCTCCGGAGGCAGTTTCCAGAATGAGCAGTTCTTC; CDR3: CASSSGGSFQNEQFF
length: 14; D: -; size: few; J: TRBJ1-5; V: TRBV7-8; DNA: TGTGCCAGCAGCTTAGTACGCAGGAATCAGCCCCAGCATTTT; CDR3: CASSLVRRNQPQHF
length: 18; D: TRBD2; size: -; J: TRBJ2-5; V: TRBV11-2; DNA: TGTGCCAGCAGCTCCCAGTTGGGGACTAGCGGAGAACTTGAGACCCAGTACTTC; CDR3: CASSSQLGTSGELETQYF
length: 16; D: -; size: few; J: TRBJ1-2; V: TRBV7-2; DNA: TGTGCCAGCAGCCAAGGGCCGACGGGATTCCCTTATGGCTACACCTTC; CDR3: CASSQGPTGFPYGYTF
length: 16; D: -; size: -; J: TRBJ1-1; V: TRBV4-3; DNA: TGCGCCAGCAGCCAAGATCTGGGGGGCACGAACACTGAAGCTTTCTTT; CDR3: CASSQDLGGTNTEAFF
length: 14; D: TRBD2; size: -; J: TRBJ2-7; V: TRBV6-6; DNA: TGTGCCAGCAGTCTTAGCGGGAGGGCAGGCGAGCAGTACTTC; CDR3: CASSLSGRAGEQYF
length: 15; D: TRBD2; size: once; J: TRBJ2-7; V: TRBV7-2; DNA: TGTGCCAGCAGCTCCAGAGCGGGAGGGCACCGGGAGCAGTACTTC; CDR3: CASSSRAGGHREQYF
length: 15; D: TRBD1; size: -; J: TRBJ2-7; V: TRBV9; DNA: TGTGCCAGCAGCCCCCTGACAGGGAACTCCTACGAGCAGTACTTC; CDR3: CASSPLTGNSYEQYF
length: 14; D: -; size: -; J: TRBJ2-7; V: TRBV30; DNA: TGTGCCTGGAGTCTTGACATCAGCTCCTACGAGCAGTACTTC; CDR3: CAWSLDISSYEQYF
length: 14; D: TRBD2; size: -; J: TRBJ2-3; V: TRBV6-4; DNA: TGTGCCAGCAGTCTTAGCGGGGGAACAGATACGCAGTATTTT; CDR3: CASSLSGGTDTQYF
length: 16; D: -; size: once; J: TRBJ2-2; V: TRBV7-3; DNA: TGTGCCAGCAGCGAAAACGGGGGCCCGAACACCGGGGAGCTGTTTTTT; CDR3: CASSENGGPNTGELFF
length: 16; D: -; size: -; J: TRBJ1-4; V: TRBV6-6; DNA: TGTGCCAGCAGCCCCCCGGTGGGCAGGGCGGCGGAAAAACTGTTTTTT; CDR3: CASSPPVGRAAEKLFF
length: 16; D: -; size: -; J: TRBJ2-7; V: TRBV2; DNA: TGTGCCAGCAGTGAAGAGGCCCCACAGGTAAAAGGCGAGCAGTACTTC; CDR3: CASSEEAPQVKGEQYF
length: 18; D: TRBD1; size: -; J: TRBJ2-5; V: TRBV4-2; DNA: TGTGCCAGCAGCCAAGACGTCGTCGGGACAGGGAATGAAGAGACCCAGTACTTC; CDR3: CASSQDVVGTGNEETQYF
length: 15; D: -; size: -; J: TRBJ2-7; V: TRBV19; DNA: TGTGCCAGTAGCCAAGGTTCCGGGGGTTCCTACGAGCAGTACTTC; CDR3: CASSQGSGGSYEQYF
length: 14; D: -; size: -; J: TRBJ2-3; V: TRBV5-6; DNA: TGTGCCAGCAGCTTTGGAGGGAGCACAGATACGCAGTATTTT; CDR3: CASSFGGSTDTQYF
length: 17; D: TRBD2; size: -; J: TRBJ2-3; V: TRBV19; DNA: TGTGCCAGTAGTCGGCGGGGTGCGGGAGGCCTACTTGATACGCAGTATTTT; CDR3: CASSRRGAGGLLDTQYF
length: 13; D: -; size: -; J: TRBJ1-1; V: TRBV27; DNA: TGTGCCAGCCCCTTGTTCAGGAACACTGAAGCTTTCTTT; CDR3: CASPLFRNTEAFF
length: 16; D: TRBD2; size: -; J: TRBJ2-4; V: TRBV18; DNA: TGTGCCAGCTCACCTTTAGCGGGTGCAGCCAAAAACATTCAGTACTTC; CDR3: CASSPLAGAAKNIQYF
length: 19; D: TRBD2; size: -; J: TRBJ2-1; V: TRBV5-1; DNA: TGCGCCAGCAGCTTGGCCGGGACTAGCGGGAGTCGGACCTACAATGAGCAGTTCTTC; CDR3: CASSLAGTSGSRTYNEQFF
length: 14; D: -; size: -; J: TRBJ2-1; V: TRBV11-3; DNA: TGTGCCAGCAGCTTAGGATCTAATGGGGATGCGCAGTTCTTC; CDR3: CASSLGSNGDAQFF
length: 15; D: -; size: once; J: TRBJ2-3; V: TRBV6-1; DNA: TGTGCCAGCAGTAGAAAGAAAGTAGACGTGGATACGCAGTATTTT; CDR3: CASSRKKVDVDTQYF
length: 12; D: TRBD2; size: -; J: TRBJ2-1; V: TRBV2; DNA: TGTGCCAGCAGTGGACTAGCCTATGAGCAGTTCTTC; CDR3: CASSGLAYEQFF
length: 17; D: TRBD1; size: -; J: TRBJ2-1; V: TRBV28; DNA: TGTGCCAGCAGTTCATTTCGCCGGGACAGGGACTACAATGAGCAGTTCTTC; CDR3: CASSSFRRDRDYNEQFF
length: 14; D: -; size: -; J: TRBJ2-7; V: TRBV7-9; DNA: TGTGCCAGCAGCTTAATGCAGGGCTCCCACGAGCAGTACTTC; CDR3: CASSLMQGSHEQYF
length: 13; D: -; size: -; J: TRBJ2-7; V: TRBV6-6; DNA: TGTGCCAGCAGCTATCAGGGAGCCTACGAGCAGTACTTC; CDR3: CASSYQGAYEQYF
length: 15; D: TRBD1; size: -; J: TRBJ2-2; V: TRBV6-6; DNA: TGTGCCAGCAGTCTGGGGGACAGGGGTACCGGGGAGCTGTTTTTT; CDR3: CASSLGDRGTGELFF
length: 13; D: -; size: -; J: TRBJ2-7; V: TRBV9; DNA: TGTGCCAGCAGCTCCACCGACGGCTACGAGCAGTACTTC; CDR3: CASSSTDGYEQYF
length: 14; D: -; size: -; J: TRBJ1-4; V: TRBV5-1; DNA: TGCGCCAGCAGCCCGGACCTTGGCAATGAAAAACTGTTTTTT; CDR3: CASSPDLGNEKLFF
length: 15; D: -; size: few; J: TRBJ1-4; V: TRBV7-6; DNA: TGTGCCAGCAGCCCAAGCGGGGGGCCGGCTGAAAAACTGTTTTTT; CDR3: CASSPSGGPAEKLFF
length: 17; D: TRBD1; size: -; J: TRBJ2-7; V: TRBV4-1; DNA: TGCGCCAGCAGCCAAGTGCCGGGACAGCCTTCCTCTGTGGAGCAGTACTTC; CDR3: CASSQVPGQPSSVEQYF
length: 15; D: TRBD2; size: -; J: TRBJ2-4; V: TRBV10-2; DNA: TGCGCCAGCAGTACTAGCGCCGGAGCCCAAAACATTCAGTACTTC; CDR3: CASSTSAGAQNIQYF
length: 13; D: -; size: -; J: TRBJ1-1; V: TRBV29-1; DNA: TGCAGCTTCCGCCGAGGGGGGAACACTGAAGCTTTCTTT; CDR3: CSFRRGGNTEAFF
length: 15; D: TRBD1; size: -; J: TRBJ1-1; V: TRBV6-1; DNA: TGTGCCAGCAGCAGAGGGACAGCCCCAAACACTGAAGCTTTCTTT; CDR3: CASSRGTAPNTEAFF
length: 15; D: -; size: -; J: TRBJ2-1; V: TRBV10-1; DNA: TGCGCCAGCAGTGAGGCGAGTTACTCCTACAATGAGCAGTTCTTC; CDR3: CASSEASYSYNEQFF
length: 15; D: -; size: -; J: TRBJ2-7; V: TRBV6-1; DNA: TGTGCCAGCGAAAGGCCGGGGCAGGGTTTCTACGAGCAGTACTTC; CDR3: CASERPGQGFYEQYF
length: 15; D: -; size: few; J: TRBJ1-5; V: TRBV6-1; DNA: TGTGCCAGCACCCACCCAGGGTACAGCAATCAGCCCCAGCATTTT; CDR3: CASTHPGYSNQPQHF
length: 16; D: -; size: once; J: TRBJ2-4; V: TRBV19; DNA: TGTGCCAGTAGTATAAGGGTCACCCTAGCCAAAAACATTCAGTACTTC; CDR3: CASSIRVTLAKNIQYF
length: 14; D: TRBD1; size: -; J: TRBJ2-3; V: TRBV19; DNA: TGTGCCAGTAGCACGGGACAGCCCTCAGATACGCAGTATTTT; CDR3: CASSTGQPSDTQYF
length: 17; D: TRBD2; size: -; J: TRBJ2-2; V: TRBV27; DNA: TGTGCCAGCAGTTTTGAGGGAGGGGTCGTGAACACCGGGGAGCTGTTTTTT; CDR3: CASSFEGGVVNTGELFF
length: 16; D: TRBD2; size: -; J: TRBJ2-5; V: TRBV5-1; DNA: TGCGCCAGCAGCTTCGGGACTAGCGGGAGGGGAGAGACCCAGTACTTC; CDR3: CASSFGTSGRGETQYF